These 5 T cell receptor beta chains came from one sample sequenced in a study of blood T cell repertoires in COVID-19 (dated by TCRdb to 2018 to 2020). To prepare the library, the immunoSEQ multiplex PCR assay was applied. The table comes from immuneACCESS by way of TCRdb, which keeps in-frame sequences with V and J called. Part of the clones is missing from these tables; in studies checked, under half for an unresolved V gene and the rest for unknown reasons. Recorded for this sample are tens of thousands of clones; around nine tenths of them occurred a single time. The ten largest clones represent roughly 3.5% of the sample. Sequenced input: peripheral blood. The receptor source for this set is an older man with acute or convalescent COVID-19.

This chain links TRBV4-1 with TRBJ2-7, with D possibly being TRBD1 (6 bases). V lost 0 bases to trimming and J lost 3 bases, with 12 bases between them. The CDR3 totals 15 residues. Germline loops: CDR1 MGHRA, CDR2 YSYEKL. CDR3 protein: CASSQDRGRLYEQYF. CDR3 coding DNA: TGCGCCAGCAGCCAAGACAGGGGACGACTCTACGAGCAGTACTTC.

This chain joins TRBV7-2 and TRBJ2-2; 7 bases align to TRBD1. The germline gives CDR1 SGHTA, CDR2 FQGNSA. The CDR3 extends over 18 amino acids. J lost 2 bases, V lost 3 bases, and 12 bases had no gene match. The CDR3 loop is CASSFPTGPEGNTGELFF. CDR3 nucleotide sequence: TGTGCCAGCAGCTTTCCGACAGGGCCGGAAGGAAACACCGGGGAGCTGTTTTTT.

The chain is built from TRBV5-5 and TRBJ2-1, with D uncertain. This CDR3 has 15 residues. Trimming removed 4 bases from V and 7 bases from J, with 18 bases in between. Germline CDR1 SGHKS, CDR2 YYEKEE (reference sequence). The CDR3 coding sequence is TGTGCCAGCAGCACAGACACTTTTCCCTTGAATGAGCAGTTCTTC. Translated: CASSTDTFPLNEQFF.

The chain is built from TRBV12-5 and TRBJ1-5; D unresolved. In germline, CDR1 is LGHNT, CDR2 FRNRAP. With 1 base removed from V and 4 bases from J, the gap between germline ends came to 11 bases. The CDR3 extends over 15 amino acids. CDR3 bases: TGTGCTAGTGGTTTGGGAGGTGGGAGGAATCAGCCCCAGCATTTT. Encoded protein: CASGLGGGRNQPQHF.

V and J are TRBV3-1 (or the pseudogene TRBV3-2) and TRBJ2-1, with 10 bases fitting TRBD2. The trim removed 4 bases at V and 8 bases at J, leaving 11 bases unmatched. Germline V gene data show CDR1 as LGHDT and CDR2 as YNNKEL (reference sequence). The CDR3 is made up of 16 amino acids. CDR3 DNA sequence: TGTGCCAGCAGCCCCCTACCCAGCGGGGGGGCCGATGAGCAGTTCTTC. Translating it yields CASSPLPSGGADEQFF.